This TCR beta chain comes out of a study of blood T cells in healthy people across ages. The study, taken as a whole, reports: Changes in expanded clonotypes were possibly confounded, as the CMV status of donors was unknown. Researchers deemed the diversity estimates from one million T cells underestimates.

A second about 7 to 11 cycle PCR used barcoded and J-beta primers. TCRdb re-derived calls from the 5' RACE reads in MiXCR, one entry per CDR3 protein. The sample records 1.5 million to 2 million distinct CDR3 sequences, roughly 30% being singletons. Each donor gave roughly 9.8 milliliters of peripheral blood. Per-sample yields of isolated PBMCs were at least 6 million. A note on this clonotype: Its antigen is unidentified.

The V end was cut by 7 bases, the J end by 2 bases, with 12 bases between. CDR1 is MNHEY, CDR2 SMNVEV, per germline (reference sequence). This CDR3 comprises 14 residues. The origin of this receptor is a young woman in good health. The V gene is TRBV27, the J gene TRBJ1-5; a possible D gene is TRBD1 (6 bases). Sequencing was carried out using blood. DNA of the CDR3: TGTGCCAGCAAACAGGGTCTAGGCAATCAGCCCCAGCATTTT. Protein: CASKQGLGNQPQHF.